These 5 T cell receptor beta chains came from one sample sequenced in a study of cytomegalovirus exposure and HLA in healthy donors. Clones were sequenced by immunoSEQ multiplex PCR, and TCRdb holds only the in-frame ones, with some missing. Of more than 50,000 clones listed, around 94% are singletons. The source material was PBMCs. These receptors came from a man aged 18 to 30 in good health and CMV-seronegative.

The gene calls are TRBV28 and TRBJ2-5; a weak D match, TRBD1 (6 bases). The ends were cut back, 3 bases at V and 3 bases at J, with 8 bases in the middle. CDR1 is MDHEN, CDR2 SYDVKM, per germline. The CDR3 extends over 13 amino acids. CDR3: CASSLPGEETQYF. In DNA, the CDR3 is TGTGCCAGCAGTTTGCCAGGGGAAGAGACCCAGTACTTC.

V usage is TRBV2 and J usage is TRBJ2-1; tentative D call: TRBD1 (6 bases). Trimming cost V 6 bases and J 11 bases, with 11 bases left between them. The CDR3 is 11 amino acids. Germline V gene data show CDR1 as SNHLY and CDR2 as FYNNEI. This chain's CDR3 is CASRYRDKQFF. DNA for the CDR3: TGTGCCAGCAGGTACAGGGACAAGCAGTTCTTC. Looking up the rest from reference TRBV2 and TRBJ2-1 gives the full variable domain: EPEVTQTPSHQVTQMGQEVILRCVPISNHLYFYWYRQILGQKVEFLVSFYNNEISEKSEIFDDQFSVERPDGSNFTLKIRSTKLEDSAMYFCASRYRDKQFFGPGTRLTVL.

This clone was seen a single time. The chain carries TRBV18 and TRBJ1-2; weak D call: TRBD1 (6 bases). This CDR3 has 15 amino acids. CDR1 and CDR2 (germline): KGHSH, LQKENI. V was shortened by 4 bases and J by 0 bases, with 12 bases between the two germline ends. The CDR3 coding sequence is TGTGCCAGCTCACGGGGGGGCAGCGCTAACTATGGCTACACCTTC. Protein product: CASSRGGSANYGYTF.

The gene calls are TRBV19 and TRBJ2-7; the match to TRBD1 covers 9 bases. V was pared by 5 bases and J by 2 bases, with 4 bases of the junction left unmatched. Looked up from germline, CDR1 is LNHDA and CDR2 is SQIVND (reference sequence). The CDR3 sequence is 14 residues long. Here the CDR3 DNA reads TGTGCCAGTAGTCCGGGACAGGGAGCCTACGAGCAGTACTTC. Protein sequence: CASSPGQGAYEQYF.

The chain joins TRBV27 to TRBJ2-5; TRBD1 agrees at 7 bases. This CDR3 is 14 amino acids long. Per germline, CDR1 MNHEY and CDR2 SMNVEV (reference sequence). Losses at the gene ends were 5 bases for V and 4 bases for J; bases not matched to a gene: 7. CDR3 residues: CASSQRTGGETQYF. In DNA form, the CDR3 reads TGTGCCAGCAGTCAACGGACAGGCGGAGAGACCCAGTACTTC.